This TCR beta chain was captured by sequencing in a study of identical twins. This clonotype has a handful of counts. The V gene's germline CDR1 is SGDLS and CDR2 YYNGEE. This CDR3 contains 14 residues. V gave up 0 bases and J gave up 5 bases, with 8 bases separating them. TCRdb ran MiXCR on the 5' RACE reads and lists one entry per CDR3 protein. The sample has approximately 1.8 million distinct CDR3 sequences, less than 35% seen once. The TCR sequence derives from a newborn girl in good health. The chain uses TRBV9 and TRBJ2-2; tentatively, D is TRBD1 (5 bases). Sequenced material: cord blood. For the CDR3, the DNA is TGTGCCAGCAGCGTAGTTCAGGGAACCGGGGAGCTGTTTTTT. It yields the protein CASSVVQGTGELFF.